Presented here are 15 T cell receptor beta chains from one specimen sequenced in a study of cytomegalovirus exposure and HLA in healthy donors. Primers for the PCR totalled 60 Vbeta and 13 Jbeta. Generated by immunoSEQ multiplex PCR, the TCRdb table keeps only in-frame clones and is missing some. The table shows 130,000 or so clones, with roughly 80% occurring only once. Sequencing used PBMCs. These receptors all come from a female donor in good health and CMV-seronegative.

The J gene is TRBJ1-1, the V gene TRBV5-6; D is possibly TRBD1 (6 bases). The V end was cut by 3 bases, the J end by 0 bases, with 12 bases between. The germline CDR1 and CDR2 sequences are SGHDT and YYEEEE. This CDR3 has 15 amino acids. This CDR3 reads CASSWGPRLNTEAFF. In nucleotides, the CDR3 is TGTGCCAGCAGCTGGGGGCCTCGGTTGAACACTGAAGCTTTCTTT.

This rearrangement joins TRBV7-2 to TRBJ1-1, with D tentatively TRBD1 (6 bases). With 5 bases removed from V and 1 base from J, the gap between germline ends came to 14 bases. In germline, CDR1 is SGHTA, CDR2 FQGNSA. The length of the CDR3 is 15 residues. CDR3 region: CASSLGGQANTEAFF. Written as DNA, the CDR3 is TGTGCCAGCAGCCTAGGGGGGCAGGCGAACACTGAAGCTTTCTTT.

V gene TRBV12-5 combines with J gene TRBJ1-2; 7 bases map to TRBD1. Germline values: CDR1 LGHNT, CDR2 FRNRAP. CDR3 length: 14 amino acids. After removal of 5 bases from V and 8 bases from J, the junction contained 11 bases not matched to a gene. The CDR3 DNA reads TGTGCTAGTGGTCTACTGACAGGGTGGGGCGGCTACACCTTC. It yields the protein CASGLLTGWGGYTF.

This clone was counted once. This rearrangement joins TRBV30 to TRBJ2-1, with 8 bases aligning to TRBD2. The V gene end was trimmed by 7 bases and the J gene end by 8 bases; junction bases not matched to a gene: 16. Per the germline V gene, CDR1 is GTSNPN and CDR2 is SVGIG (reference sequence). CDR3 length: 15 amino acids. The CDR3 sequence is CASIKAGASWDEQFF. The CDR3 coding sequence is TGTGCCTCCATTAAAGCGGGAGCCTCCTGGGATGAGCAGTTCTTC.

On this clone: The same CDR3 is also encoded by other DNA sequences in this sample. The CDR3 DNA sequence: TGTGCCAGCTCAGGGACTAGCGGGTCCTACGAGCAGTACTTC. Translating it yields CASSGTSGSYEQYF. The rearrangement links TRBV18 to TRBJ2-7; 12 nucleotides match TRBD2. Germline values: CDR1 KGHSH, CDR2 LQKENI. The V and J ends lost 5 bases and 1 base, in that order; junction bases with no gene match: 0. The CDR3 extends over 14 amino acids.

V usage is TRBV5-1 and J usage is TRBJ2-5, with D possibly being TRBD1 (6 bases). The V gene lost 5 bases and the J gene lost 4 bases, with 12 bases spanning the gap. The germline CDR1 and CDR2 sequences are SGHRS and YFSETQ. The CDR3 runs 13 residues. DNA for the CDR3: TGCGCCAGCAGAACAGGGAACCTAGAGACCCAGTACTTC. It yields the protein CASRTGNLETQYF.

The chain joins TRBV28 to TRBJ1-3; weak D call: TRBD1 (6 bases). Looked up from germline, CDR1 is MDHEN and CDR2 is SYDVKM. The CDR3 consists of 15 residues. V shed 4 bases and J shed 4 bases, with 14 bases lying between them. The CDR3 region is CASSSLTGSGNTIYF. CDR3 nucleotides: TGTGCCAGCAGTTCCCTCACAGGGAGCGGAAACACCATATATTTT.

This clone was observed a handful of times. The chain recombines TRBV5-1 with TRBJ2-5, with TRBD2 identical over 15 bases. The germline CDR1 and CDR2 sequences are SGHRS and YFSETQ. The trim removed 0 bases at V and 4 bases at J, leaving 7 bases unmatched. CDR3 length equals 18 residues. The CDR3 reads CASSLEGLAGGSGETQYF. In DNA form, the CDR3 reads TGCGCCAGCAGCTTGGAGGGACTAGCGGGAGGTTCGGGAGAGACCCAGTACTTC.

This chain connects TRBV19 to TRBJ2-2; D is possibly TRBD1 (5 bases). The CDR3 spans 12 residues. V shed 7 bases and J shed 7 bases, with 10 bases lying between them. Germline V gene sequence: CDR1 LNHDA, CDR2 SQIVND (reference sequence). The CDR3 region has the DNA TGTGCCAGTATTCAGGGATACGGGGAGCTGTTTTTT. This sequence encodes CASIQGYGELFF.

The CDR3 DNA reads TGTGCCAGCAGTCAACAGGGGAACTATGGCTACACCTTC. Residues: CASSQQGNYGYTF. The chain carries TRBV6-5 and TRBJ1-2, with 7 nucleotides matching TRBD1. CDR1 and CDR2 (germline): MNHEY, SVGAGI. Germline trimming cut 5 bases from V and 2 bases from J; bases unmatched to any gene: 2. The CDR3 runs to 13 residues.

This clone was detected only a few times. The rearrangement uses TRBV6-6 and TRBJ1-4; a possible D gene is TRBD1 (6 bases). Trimming removed 8 bases at V and 2 bases at J, with 9 bases between. Per germline, CDR1 MNHNY and CDR2 SVGAGI (reference sequence). The CDR3 is 13 amino acids. The CDR3 protein is CASGGATNEKLFF. For the CDR3, the DNA is TGTGCCAGCGGGGGCGCCACTAATGAAAAACTGTTTTTT.

The chain is built from TRBV18 and TRBJ2-2; D uncertain. This CDR3 is 13 amino acids long. The V and J ends lost 2 bases and 7 bases respectively, with 8 bases between them. The V gene's germline CDR1 is KGHSH and CDR2 LQKENI. The DNA for the CDR3 is TGTGCCAGCTCACCAGGATCTAGCGGGGAGCTGTTTTTT. This codes for CASSPGSSGELFF.

This clone has more than one count but fewer than ten. V gene TRBV7-2 combines with J gene TRBJ1-4; tentatively, D is TRBD1 (6 bases). The CDR3 has 17 residues. V was shortened by 1 base and J by 5 bases, with 17 bases between the two germline ends. Germline lookup yields CDR1 SGHTA and CDR2 FQGNSA. CDR3: CASSLVWDNSGNEKLFF. The CDR3 nucleotides read TGTGCCAGCAGCTTAGTTTGGGACAATTCCGGGAATGAAAAACTGTTTTTT.

The chain has TRBV7-9 and TRBJ2-7, with 10 nucleotides matching TRBD1. Germline CDR1 and CDR2: SEHNR and FQNEAQ (reference sequence). This CDR3 is 14 amino acids long. The ends lost 6 bases at V and 5 bases at J; junction bases unmatched: 7. CDR3 sequence: CASSHWDRGNEQYF. The CDR3 DNA reads as TGTGCCAGCAGTCACTGGGACAGGGGCAACGAGCAGTACTTC.

The CDR3 DNA sequence: TGTGCCAGCAGCTTGAGGGAGGGAAACCAGCCCCAGCATTTT. Translated: CASSLREGNQPQHF. The genes are TRBV7-6 and TRBJ1-5; D gene ambiguous. Trimming left V 3 bases short and J 7 bases short, with 13 bases between. The V gene's germline CDR1 is SGHVS and CDR2 FNYEAQ. The CDR3 runs to 14 residues.